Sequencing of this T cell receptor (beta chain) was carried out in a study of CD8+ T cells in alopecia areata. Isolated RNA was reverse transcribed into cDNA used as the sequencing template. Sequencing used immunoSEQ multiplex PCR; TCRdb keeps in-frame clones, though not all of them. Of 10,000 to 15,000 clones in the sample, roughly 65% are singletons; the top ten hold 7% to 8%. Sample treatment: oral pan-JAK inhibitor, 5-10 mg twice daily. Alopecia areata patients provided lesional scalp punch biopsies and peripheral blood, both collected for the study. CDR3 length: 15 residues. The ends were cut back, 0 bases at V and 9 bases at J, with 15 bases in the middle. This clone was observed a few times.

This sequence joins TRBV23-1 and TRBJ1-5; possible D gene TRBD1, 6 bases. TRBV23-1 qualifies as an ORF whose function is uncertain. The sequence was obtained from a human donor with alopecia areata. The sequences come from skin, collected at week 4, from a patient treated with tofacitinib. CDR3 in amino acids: CASSQSGDKGSPQHF. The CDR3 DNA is TGCGCCAGCAGTCAATCCGGGGACAAAGGATCGCCCCAGCATTTT.